This TCR beta chain was identified during a study of cytomegalovirus exposure and HLA in healthy donors. This CDR3 has 15 amino acids. Unmatched junction bases numbered 5, after V lost 2 bases and J lost 1 base. Germline V gives CDR1 SGHKS, CDR2 YYEKEE (reference sequence). Researchers ran the PCR with 60 Vbeta and 13 Jbeta primers. Generated by immunoSEQ multiplex PCR, the TCRdb table keeps only in-frame clones and is missing some. The sample holds some 190,000 clones, 77% seen once. The V call is TRBV5-5, the J call TRBJ1-1, with 7 bases identical to TRBD1. This TCR was sampled from a man aged 18 to 30 in good health and CMV-seronegative. Sequencing was carried out using PBMCs. CDR3 DNA: TGTGCCAGCAGCTTCCTTAACAGGGGGAACACTGAAGCTTTCTTT. It is translated as CASSFLNRGNTEAFF. The entire variable domain, with the rest obtained from reference TRBV5-5 and TRBJ1-1, is as follows: DAGVTQSPTHLIKTRGQQVTLRCSPISGHKSVSWYQQVLGQGPQFIFQYYEKEERGRGNFPDRFSARQFPNYSSELNVNALLLGDSALYLCASSFLNRGNTEAFFGQGTRLTVV.